What follows is one TCR beta chain and its context. The antigen remains undetermined. These data originate in a study of human T cells and chemical hapten exposure. Study in general: 2% DPC applied to a roughly 2 cm by roughly 2 cm arm area sensitized donors.

Using its own MiXCR run on the RACE reads, TCRdb lists one record per CDR3 protein. The repertoire holds under 100,000 distinct CDR3 sequences, with roughly a tenth as singletons. Germline CDR1 and CDR2: DFQATT and SNEGSKA (reference sequence). This CDR3 contains 15 residues. V shed 6 bases, J shed 1 base, and the junction held 12 bases outside the gene matches. Time point reported: patch test 3, about 24 weeks after DPC sensitization. This sample's treatment: therapeutic diphenylcyclopropenone sensitization with weekly scalp DPC. Drawing of blood took place ahead of applying each patch test. Total RNA was isolated from whole blood that had not been fractionated. The study, taken as a whole, reports: A positive correlation with patch test score was found for PT1 expanded TCR counts.

Material: whole blood, obtained in connection with sensitization to the hapten diphenylcyclopropenone (DPC). The chain carries TRBV20-1 and TRBJ2-7; 7 bases align to TRBD1. The clonotype originates from a woman between 45 and 65 years old with alopecia areata. Some clones in this sample may be carry-over from other donors' samples. As DNA, the CDR3 is TGCAGTGCGGCCGGGACAGACCATTTTTCCTACGAGCAGTACTTC. Its translation is CSAAGTDHFSYEQYF.